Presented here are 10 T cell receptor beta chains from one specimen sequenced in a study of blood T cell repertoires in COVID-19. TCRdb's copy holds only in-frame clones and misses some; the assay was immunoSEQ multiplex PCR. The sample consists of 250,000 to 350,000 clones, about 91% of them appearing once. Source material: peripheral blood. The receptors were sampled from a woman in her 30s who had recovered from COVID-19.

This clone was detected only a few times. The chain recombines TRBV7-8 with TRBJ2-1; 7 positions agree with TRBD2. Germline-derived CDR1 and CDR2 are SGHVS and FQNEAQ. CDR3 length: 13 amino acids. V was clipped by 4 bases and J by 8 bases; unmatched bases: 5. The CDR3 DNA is TGTGCCAGCAGCTGGGGGGGTAACTATGAGCAGTTCTTC. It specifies CASSWGGNYEQFF.

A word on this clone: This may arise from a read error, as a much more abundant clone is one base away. In nucleotides, the CDR3 is TGTGCCACCAGTGATCTATACACCGGGGAGCTGTTTTTT. This gives the protein CATSDLYTGELFF. The chain links TRBV24-1 to TRBJ2-2; D ambiguous. CDR1 is KGHDR, CDR2 SFDVKD, per germline. Trimming took 3 bases from V and 3 from J, leaving 4 bases between them. This CDR3 spans 13 amino acids.

The CDR3 sequence: CASSYRGSGTDTQYF. The CDR3 DNA follows: TGTGCCAGCAGTTACCGGGGGTCTGGCACAGATACGCAGTATTTT. The chain uses TRBV6-5 and TRBJ2-3; maybe TRBD2 (6 bases). V lost 2 bases and J 1 base, leaving 10 bases between the germline ends. Germline lookup yields CDR1 MNHEY and CDR2 SVGAGI. The CDR3 extends over 15 amino acids.

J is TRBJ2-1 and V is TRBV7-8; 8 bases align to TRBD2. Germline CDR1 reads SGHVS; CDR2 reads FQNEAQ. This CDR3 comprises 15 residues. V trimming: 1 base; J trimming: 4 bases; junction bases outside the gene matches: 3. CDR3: CASSLVLAEYNEQFF. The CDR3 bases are TGTGCCAGCAGCTTAGTACTAGCGGAGTACAATGAGCAGTTCTTC. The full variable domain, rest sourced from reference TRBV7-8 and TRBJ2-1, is GAGVSQSPRYKVAKRGQDVALRCDPISGHVSLFWYQQALGQGPEFLTYFQNEAQLDKSGLPSDRFFAERPEGSVSTLKIQRTQQEDSAVYLCASSLVLAEYNEQFFGPGTRLTVL.

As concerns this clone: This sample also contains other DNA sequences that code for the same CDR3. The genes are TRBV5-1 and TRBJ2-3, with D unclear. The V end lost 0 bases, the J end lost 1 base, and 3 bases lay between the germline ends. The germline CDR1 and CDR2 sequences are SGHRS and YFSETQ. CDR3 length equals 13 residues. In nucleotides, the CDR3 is TGCGCCAGCAGCTTGGGAGGCACAGATACGCAGTATTTT. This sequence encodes CASSLGGTDTQYF.

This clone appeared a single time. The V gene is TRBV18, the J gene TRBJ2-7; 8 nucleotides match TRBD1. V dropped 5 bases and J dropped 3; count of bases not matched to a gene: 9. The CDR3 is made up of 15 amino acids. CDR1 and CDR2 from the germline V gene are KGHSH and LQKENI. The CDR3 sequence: CASSSIGTGVYEQYF. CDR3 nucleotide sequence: TGTGCCAGCTCAAGTATCGGGACAGGCGTCTACGAGCAGTACTTC.

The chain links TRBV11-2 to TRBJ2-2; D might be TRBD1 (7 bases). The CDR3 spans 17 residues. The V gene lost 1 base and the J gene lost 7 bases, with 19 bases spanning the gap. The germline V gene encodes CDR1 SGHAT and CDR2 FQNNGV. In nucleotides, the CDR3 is TGTGCCAGCAGCTTAGGGCGGAGGGGGCGGACTGACGGGGAGCTGTTTTTT. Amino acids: CASSLGRRGRTDGELFF.

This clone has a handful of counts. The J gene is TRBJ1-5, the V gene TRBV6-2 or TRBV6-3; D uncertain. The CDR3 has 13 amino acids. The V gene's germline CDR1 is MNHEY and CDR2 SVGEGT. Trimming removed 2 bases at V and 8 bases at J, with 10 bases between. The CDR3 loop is CASSYRVSEPQHF. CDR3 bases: TGTGCCAGCAGTTACCGGGTTTCGGAGCCCCAGCATTTT.

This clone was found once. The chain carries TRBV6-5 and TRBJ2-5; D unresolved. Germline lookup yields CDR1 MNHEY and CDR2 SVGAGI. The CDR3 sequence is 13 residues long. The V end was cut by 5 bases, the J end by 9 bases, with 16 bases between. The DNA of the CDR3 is TGTGCCAGCAGTCCACCACAAAATGAGGCCCAGTACTTC. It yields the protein CASSPPQNEAQYF.

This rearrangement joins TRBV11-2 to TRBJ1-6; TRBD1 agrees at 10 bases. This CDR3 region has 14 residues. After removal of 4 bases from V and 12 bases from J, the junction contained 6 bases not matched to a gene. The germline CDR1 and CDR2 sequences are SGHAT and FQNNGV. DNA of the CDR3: TGTGCCAGCAGCTCTCCCCGGGACAGGGGACCCCTCCACTTT. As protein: CASSSPRDRGPLHF. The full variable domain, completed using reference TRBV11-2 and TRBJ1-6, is EAGVAQSPRYKIIEKRQSVAFWCNPISGHATLYWYQQILGQGPKLLIQFQNNGVVDDSQLPKDRFSAERLKGVDSTLKIQPAKLEDSAVYLCASSSPRDRGPLHFGNGTRLTVT.